A selection of T cell receptor beta chains follows, all from one sample in a study of blood T cell repertoires in COVID-19. Some clones are missing from TCRdb's copy, which holds only in-frame ones; the method was immunoSEQ multiplex PCR. The sample contains 140,000 to 150,000 clones, 75% to 90% of which appear only once. Sequencing was done on a sample of peripheral blood. Receptor source: a woman aged 55-70 years with active COVID-19. CDR3s include the opening cysteine and the closing phenylalanine or tryptophan. The order of the fields is D gene, V gene, clone size, J gene, CDR3 protein, CDR3 DNA. The D gene is left open where the match is weak. The size field is filled for only some rows; it gives once, few, many or a size class.

d_gene: NA
v_gene: TRBV27
abundance: NA
j_gene: TRBJ2-1
CDR3aa: CASSTGINEQFF
CDR3nt: TGTGCCAGCAGTACGGGAATCAATGAGCAGTTCTTC

d_gene: TRBD1
v_gene: TRBV7-2
abundance: NA
j_gene: TRBJ1-2
CDR3aa: CASRVNRDSYYGYTF
CDR3nt: TGTGCCAGCAGAGTTAACCGGGACAGCTACTATGGCTACACCTTC

d_gene: NA
v_gene: TRBV28
abundance: NA
j_gene: TRBJ1-1
CDR3aa: CASIPPGLGGTEAFF
CDR3nt: TGTGCCAGCATCCCCCCAGGGTTAGGGGGCACTGAAGCTTTCTTT

d_gene: NA
v_gene: TRBV6-5
abundance: NA
j_gene: TRBJ1-2
CDR3aa: CASSYSIGTGNYGYTF
CDR3nt: TGTGCCAGCAGTTACTCGATTGGAACAGGGAACTATGGCTACACCTTC

d_gene: NA
v_gene: TRBV7-3
abundance: NA
j_gene: TRBJ1-1
CDR3aa: CASSPQGLGEAFF
CDR3nt: TGTGCCAGCAGCCCCCAGGGGCTCGGTGAAGCTTTCTTT

d_gene: NA
v_gene: TRBV16
abundance: NA
j_gene: TRBJ1-1
CDR3aa: CASSQSRGRSEAFF
CDR3nt: TGTGCCAGCAGCCAATCGCGGGGTAGGTCTGAAGCTTTCTTT

d_gene: NA
v_gene: TRBV21-1
abundance: NA
j_gene: TRBJ2-2
CDR3aa: CASSIPGQDLGELFF
CDR3nt: TGTGCCAGCAGCATTCCGGGACAAGACCTCGGGGAGCTGTTTTTT

d_gene: TRBD1
v_gene: TRBV12-5
abundance: NA
j_gene: TRBJ1-5
CDR3aa: CASGLARTGGNQPQHF
CDR3nt: TGTGCTAGTGGTTTGGCACGGACAGGGGGCAATCAGCCCCAGCATTTT

d_gene: TRBD2
v_gene: TRBV10-3
abundance: NA
j_gene: TRBJ2-1
CDR3aa: CATQREITYNEQFF
CDR3nt: TGTGCCACACAGCGGGAGATCACCTACAATGAGCAGTTCTTC

d_gene: NA
v_gene: TRBV3-1/TRBV3-2
abundance: NA
j_gene: TRBJ2-5
CDR3aa: CASSQDPTPQETQYF
CDR3nt: TGTGCCAGCAGCCAAGATCCCACACCCCAAGAGACCCAGTACTTC

d_gene: NA
v_gene: TRBV27
abundance: NA
j_gene: TRBJ1-5
CDR3aa: CASTSQGSNQPQHF
CDR3nt: TGTGCCAGCACCTCTCAGGGAAGCAATCAGCCCCAGCATTTT

d_gene: NA
v_gene: TRBV6-2/TRBV6-3
abundance: once
j_gene: TRBJ1-5
CDR3aa: CASSTWTANQPQHF
CDR3nt: TGTGCCAGCAGTACCTGGACAGCTAATCAGCCCCAGCATTTT

d_gene: NA
v_gene: TRBV30
abundance: NA
j_gene: TRBJ2-5
CDR3aa: CAWSVGLAPGETQYF
CDR3nt: TGTGCCTGGAGTGTAGGCCTTGCGCCGGGAGAGACCCAGTACTTC

d_gene: TRBD2
v_gene: TRBV4-3
abundance: NA
j_gene: TRBJ2-1
CDR3aa: CASSQGESGRANEQFF
CDR3nt: TGCGCCAGCAGCCAAGGTGAAAGCGGGAGGGCCAATGAGCAGTTCTTC

d_gene: TRBD2
v_gene: TRBV24-1
abundance: NA
j_gene: TRBJ2-1
CDR3aa: CATSDSGLAGVNEQFF
CDR3nt: TGTGCCACCAGTGATTCGGGACTAGCCGGTGTGAATGAGCAGTTCTTC